A selection of T cell receptor beta chains follows, all from one sample in a study of shared T cell receptors in the human thymus. The data were produced by immunoSEQ multiplex PCR, yet TCRdb's version contains in-frame clones alone and is incomplete. The table shows roughly 710,000 clones, with over 75% occurring only once. These data were also reused for a study on human thymus T cells.

Input material: thymocytes. These receptors all stem from a girl under two years old with a congenital heart defect. CDR3s include the opening cysteine and the closing phenylalanine or tryptophan. A D gene is named only where the DNA matches it firmly. Expanded clones are given a class, and other clones once, few, many or no size at all.

>NA|TRBJ2-1|NA|TRBV11-2
TGTGCCAGCAGCTTAGATCTATACCCCAATGAGCAGTTCTTC
CASSLDLYPNEQFF
>NA|TRBJ2-2|NA|TRBV5-6
TGTGCCAGCAGCTCAAGATCACCGGGACACCTGAACACCGGGGAGCTGTTTTTT
CASSSRSPGHLNTGELFF
>NA|TRBJ1-6|NA|TRBV25-1
TGTGCCAGCAGTGATCGGGGGGCCCGGAGCTCCTATAATTCACCCCTCCACTTT
CASSDRGARSSYNSPLHF
>NA|TRBJ1-2|NA|TRBV25-1
TGTGCCAGCACGAACGGTATCTATGGCTACACCTTC
CASTNGIYGYTF
>NA|TRBJ2-7|NA|TRBV7-2
TGTGCCAGCAGCTTATTTGGGACACCTAGTACCCTAAGCTACGAGCAGTACTTC
CASSLFGTPSTLSYEQYF
>NA|TRBJ2-6|TRBD1|TRBV9
TGTGCCAGCAGCGCGGTCAGGGACAGGGGATCCCCTGGGGCCAACGTCCTGACTTTC
CASSAVRDRGSPGANVLTF
>NA|TRBJ2-1|NA|TRBV7-9
TGTGCCAGCAGCTTACAGGACAAGTACAATGAGCAGTTCTTC
CASSLQDKYNEQFF
>NA|TRBJ2-3|NA|TRBV11-2
TGTGCCAGCAGCTTAGCTTGCGATGTCCTATCAGATACGCAGTATTTT
CASSLACDVLSDTQYF
>NA|TRBJ1-2|NA|TRBV27
TGTGCCAGCAGGGTCAGGTATACAGGAGGCTACACCTTC
CASRVRYTGGYTF
>NA|TRBJ2-3|NA|TRBV10-3
TGTGCCATCAGTGAGTCAGCTAGCACAGATACGCAGTATTTT
CAISESASTDTQYF
>NA|TRBJ2-3|TRBD2|TRBV18
TGTGCCAGCTCACCCCTCGCTCGGGGGGGTAACACAGATACGCAGTATTTT
CASSPLARGGNTDTQYF
>NA|TRBJ1-5|TRBD1|TRBV19
TGTGCCAGTAGTATCCCCGGACAGGAGGGCAATCAGCCCCAGCATTTT
CASSIPGQEGNQPQHF
>NA|TRBJ1-1|TRBD1|TRBV7-3
TGTGCCAGCAGCTTGGGACAGTTAACCCGTGAAGCTTTCTTT
CASSLGQLTREAFF
>NA|TRBJ1-6|NA|TRBV5-6
TGTGCCAGCAGCTGGAAGGACAATCCGGGAGATTCACCCCTCCACTTT
CASSWKDNPGDSPLHF
>NA|TRBJ2-3|TRBD1|TRBV5-1
TGCGCCAGCAGCTTGGCTAGGACAGGGGCCACAAGCACAGATACGCAGTATTTT
CASSLARTGATSTDTQYF
>NA|TRBJ2-7|TRBD1|TRBV4-3
TGCGCCAGCAGCCAAGATGGCCCGGTCCAGGGGGCCGAGCAGTACTTC
CASSQDGPVQGAEQYF
>NA|TRBJ2-1|NA|TRBV27
TGTGCCAGCAGTTTTGGAGCGGGTCGAGGTGAGCAGTTCTTC
CASSFGAGRGEQFF
>NA|TRBJ2-2|NA|TRBV13
TGTGCCAGCACCGGTGATGACGGGGAGCTGTTTTTT
CASTGDDGELFF
>NA|TRBJ1-1|NA|TRBV6-1
TGTGCCAGCAGTGAAGCGACTGCCATGAACACTGAAGCTTTCTTT
CASSEATAMNTEAFF
>NA|TRBJ2-6|NA|TRBV2
TGTGCCAGCAGACTACAGACAGTGCTTAAACCATCTGGGGCCAACGTCCTGACTTTC
CASRLQTVLKPSGANVLTF
>once|TRBJ2-7|NA|TRBV6-5
TGTGCCAGCAGTTACCGGGGGACCCTAAGGCAGTACTTC
CASSYRGTLRQYF
>NA|TRBJ2-7|NA|TRBV2
TGTGCCAGCAGTGACCAGGGGATTTACTACGAGCAGTACTTC
CASSDQGIYYEQYF
>few|TRBJ1-3|NA|TRBV13
TGTGCCAGCAGCTTAGAGGGACCTTTGCGACGAAGCGGGGACACCATATATTTT
CASSLEGPLRRSGDTIYF
>NA|TRBJ2-7|NA|TRBV9
TGTGCCAGCAGCGTGTCTTCGGGACACCCTTTTTCCTACGAGCAGTACTTC
CASSVSSGHPFSYEQYF
>NA|TRBJ2-7|NA|TRBV7-3
TGTGCCAGCAGCCCCCGTGGGGGGGCTTTGCCTCGCTCCGGTCCCTACGAGCAGTACTTC
CASSPRGGALPRSGPYEQYF
>few|TRBJ2-5|NA|TRBV5-4
TGTGCCAGCAGCTTCGGGGGACAAGAGACCCAGTACTTC
CASSFGGQETQYF
>NA|TRBJ1-1|NA|TRBV7-8
TGTGCCAGCAGCTTAGGGGCTAACACTGAAGCTTTCTTT
CASSLGANTEAFF
>NA|TRBJ2-1|TRBD1|TRBV9
TGTGCCAGCAGCGCAGCGCCGGTCCCCGGACAGGGTCGGGGCAATGAGCAGTTCTTC
CASSAAPVPGQGRGNEQFF
>NA|TRBJ2-5|NA|TRBV12-2
TGTGCAAGTCGCTTAGTTCTGACTAGTGGCACTCTAGTCCAAGAGACCCAGTACTTC
CASRLVLTSGTLVQETQYF
>NA|TRBJ1-5|TRBD1|TRBV28
TGTGCCACCCAGGGGGTGCAGGGCGGCCCCCAGCATTTT
CATQGVQGGPQHF
>once|TRBJ2-1|NA|TRBV4-1
TGCGCCAGCAGCCAAGTTCGGGACAAATCGTTCGACAATGAGCAGTTCTTC
CASSQVRDKSFDNEQFF
>NA|TRBJ1-2|NA|TRBV18
TGTGCCAGCTCACCCCTTGTAACAGGGGGCTACACCTTC
CASSPLVTGGYTF
>NA|TRBJ2-7|TRBD1|TRBV6-1
TGTGCCAGCAGTGCAACGGACAGGGTGTCCTACGAGCAGTACTTC
CASSATDRVSYEQYF
>NA|TRBJ2-1|NA|TRBV4-1
TGCGCCAGCAGCCAAGAGGCGGAGGACAATGAGCAGTTCTTC
CASSQEAEDNEQFF
>NA|TRBJ2-7|TRBD1|TRBV5-6
TGTGCCAGCAGCTTCCGGGACAGGAGACTAAGCTCCTACGAGCAGTACTTC
CASSFRDRRLSSYEQYF
>NA|TRBJ2-7|TRBD2|TRBV7-2
TGTGCCAGCAGCTTAGCGGGGGGCGGGGGGCCCCAGTACGAGCAGTACTTC
CASSLAGGGGPQYEQYF
>NA|TRBJ1-1|NA|TRBV7-9
TGTGCCAGCAGCTTAGATTGGGGGCTCACTGAAGCTTTCTTT
CASSLDWGLTEAFF
>NA|TRBJ2-1|TRBD2|TRBV29-1
TGCAGCGTTACCGGGACTGCGGGGGTAGAAAATGAGCAGTTCTTC
CSVTGTAGVENEQFF
>NA|TRBJ2-5|NA|TRBV5-1
TGCGCCAGCAGCTTCTCCGGGATAAGGGAGACCCAGTACTTC
CASSFSGIRETQYF
>NA|TRBJ1-3|NA|TRBV5-1
TGCGCCAGCAGCTTGGTGGCGGGGGAGTCTGGAAACACCATATATTTT
CASSLVAGESGNTIYF
>once|TRBJ2-5|TRBD2|TRBV5-4
TGTGCCAGCAGCTTGGACCTAGCGGGGGGGCAGGAGACCCAGTACTTC
CASSLDLAGGQETQYF
>once|TRBJ1-6|NA|TRBV5-1
TGCGCCAGCAGCTTGAGGTCTGTGGGAGGGGTAAATTCACCCCTCCACTTT
CASSLRSVGGVNSPLHF
>NA|TRBJ1-2|NA|TRBV4-1
TGCGCCAGCAGACCCATAACCCCCTTCAGTGTCCCCTTCTATGGCTACACCTTC
CASRPITPFSVPFYGYTF
>NA|TRBJ1-6|NA|TRBV5-6
TGTGCCAGCAGCCCAAAGAAGAGGGGGAGATATTCACCCCTCCACTTT
CASSPKKRGRYSPLHF
>NA|TRBJ1-2|TRBD1|TRBV27
TGTGCCAGCAGTTTATCTGGGACAGCTAACAATGGCTACACCTTC
CASSLSGTANNGYTF
>NA|TRBJ2-7|NA|TRBV11-2
TGTGCCAGCAGCCAAGTAACCAAGAATAGGGGAGGCAGCTACGAGCAGTACTTC
CASSQVTKNRGGSYEQYF
>NA|TRBJ1-5|NA|TRBV28
TGTGCCAGCAGGCACAGGGCGGTAGATTACAATCAGCCCCAGCATTTT
CASRHRAVDYNQPQHF
>few|TRBJ1-1|NA|TRBV5-6
TGTGCCACAAGGACACAAACGAACACTGAAGCTTTCTTT
CATRTQTNTEAFF
>NA|TRBJ2-1|NA|TRBV5-6
TGTGCCAGCATCCTCCGGGACTCATACAATGAGCAGTTCTTC
CASILRDSYNEQFF
>NA|TRBJ2-3|NA|TRBV28
TGTGCCAGCAGGACTAGCACAGATACGCAGTATTTT
CASRTSTDTQYF
>NA|TRBJ2-7|TRBD1|TRBV10-1
TGCGCCAGCAGTGATCCCGGGACAGGGTCCTACGAGCAGTACTTC
CASSDPGTGSYEQYF